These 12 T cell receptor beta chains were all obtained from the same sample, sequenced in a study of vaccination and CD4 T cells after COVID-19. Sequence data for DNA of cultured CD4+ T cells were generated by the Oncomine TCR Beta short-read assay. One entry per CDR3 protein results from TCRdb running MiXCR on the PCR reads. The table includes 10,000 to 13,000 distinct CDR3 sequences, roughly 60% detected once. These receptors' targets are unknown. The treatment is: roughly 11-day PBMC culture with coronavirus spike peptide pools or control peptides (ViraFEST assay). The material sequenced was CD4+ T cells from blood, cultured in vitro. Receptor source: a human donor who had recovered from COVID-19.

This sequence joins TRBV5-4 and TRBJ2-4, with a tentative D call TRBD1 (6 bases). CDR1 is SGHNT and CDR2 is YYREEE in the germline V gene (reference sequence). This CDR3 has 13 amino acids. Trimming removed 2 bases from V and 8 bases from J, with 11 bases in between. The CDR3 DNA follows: TGTGCCAGCAGCTTCGGGACATACGACATTCAGTACTTC. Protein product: CASSFGTYDIQYF.

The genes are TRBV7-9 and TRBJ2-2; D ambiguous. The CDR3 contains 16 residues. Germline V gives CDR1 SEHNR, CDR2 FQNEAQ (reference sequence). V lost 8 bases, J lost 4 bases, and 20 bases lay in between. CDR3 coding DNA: TGTGCCAGCTCTCCCGGCTCAATGGGCAGCACCGGGGAGCTGTTTTTT. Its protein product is CASSPGSMGSTGELFF.

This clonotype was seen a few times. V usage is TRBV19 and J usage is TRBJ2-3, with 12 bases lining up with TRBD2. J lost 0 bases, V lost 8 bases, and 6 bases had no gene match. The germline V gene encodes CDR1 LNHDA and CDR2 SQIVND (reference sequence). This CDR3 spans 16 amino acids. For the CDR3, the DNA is TGTGCCAGTCGATGGACTAGCGGGATTAGCACAGATACGCAGTATTTT. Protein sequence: CASRWTSGISTDTQYF.

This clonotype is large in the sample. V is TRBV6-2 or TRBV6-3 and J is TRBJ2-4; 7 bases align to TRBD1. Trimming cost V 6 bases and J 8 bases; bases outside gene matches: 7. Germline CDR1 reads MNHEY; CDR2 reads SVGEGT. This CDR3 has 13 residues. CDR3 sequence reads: CASRDPGTDIQYF. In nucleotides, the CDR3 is TGTGCCAGCAGAGACCCCGGGACAGACATTCAGTACTTC.

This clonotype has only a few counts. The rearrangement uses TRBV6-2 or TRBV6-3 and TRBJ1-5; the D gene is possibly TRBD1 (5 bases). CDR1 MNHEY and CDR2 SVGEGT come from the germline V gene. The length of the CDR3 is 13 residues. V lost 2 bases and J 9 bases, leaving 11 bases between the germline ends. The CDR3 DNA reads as TGTGCCAGCAGTTACGGGGCGGCTTTGCCCCAGCATTTT. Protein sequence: CASSYGAALPQHF.

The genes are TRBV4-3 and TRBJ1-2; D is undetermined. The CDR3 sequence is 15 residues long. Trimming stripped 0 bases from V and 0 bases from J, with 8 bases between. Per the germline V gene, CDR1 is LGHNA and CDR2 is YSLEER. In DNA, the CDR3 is TGCGCCAGCAGCCAAGACAGAGCAACTAACTATGGCTACACCTTC. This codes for CASSQDRATNYGYTF.

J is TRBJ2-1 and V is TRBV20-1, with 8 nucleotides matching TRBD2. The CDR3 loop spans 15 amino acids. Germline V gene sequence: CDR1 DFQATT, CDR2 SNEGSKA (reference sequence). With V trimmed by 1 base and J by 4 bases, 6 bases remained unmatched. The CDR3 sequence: CSARGAGALYNEQFF. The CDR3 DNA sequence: TGCAGTGCTAGAGGAGCGGGAGCGTTGTACAATGAGCAGTTCTTC.

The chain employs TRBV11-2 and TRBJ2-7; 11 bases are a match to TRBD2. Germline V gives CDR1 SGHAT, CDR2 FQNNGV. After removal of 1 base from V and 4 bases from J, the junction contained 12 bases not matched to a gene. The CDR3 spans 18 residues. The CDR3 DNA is TGTGCCAGCAGCTTAGTCGCGACTAGCGGGACCCCGCCTTACGAGCAGTACTTC. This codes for CASSLVATSGTPPYEQYF.

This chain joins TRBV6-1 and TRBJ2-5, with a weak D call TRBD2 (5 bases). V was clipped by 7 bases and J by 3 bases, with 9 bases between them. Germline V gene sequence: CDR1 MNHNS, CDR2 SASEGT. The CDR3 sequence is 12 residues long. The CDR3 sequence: CASKRVEETQYF. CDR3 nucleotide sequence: TGTGCCAGCAAGAGGGTAGAAGAGACCCAGTACTTC.

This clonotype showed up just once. The CDR3 here is CASSQGMTSGRLDGFYEQYF. The CDR3 DNA follows: TGCGCCAGCAGCCAAGGGATGACTAGCGGGAGATTGGATGGTTTCTACGAGCAGTACTTC. The chain combines TRBV4-3 with TRBJ2-7; 12 positions agree with TRBD2. The ends lost 1 base at V and 3 bases at J; junction bases unmatched: 16. This CDR3 contains 20 residues. Looked up from germline, CDR1 is LGHNA and CDR2 is YSLEER.

The DNA of the CDR3 is TGCAGTGCTAGAGCTCCTAGCGGGAGCTACGAGCAGTACTTC. It codes for CSARAPSGSYEQYF. The chain employs TRBV20-1 and TRBJ2-7; 10 positions agree with TRBD2. With V trimmed by 1 base and J by 3 bases, 3 bases remained unmatched. The CDR3 length is 14 residues. CDR1 is DFQATT, CDR2 SNEGSKA, per germline (reference sequence).

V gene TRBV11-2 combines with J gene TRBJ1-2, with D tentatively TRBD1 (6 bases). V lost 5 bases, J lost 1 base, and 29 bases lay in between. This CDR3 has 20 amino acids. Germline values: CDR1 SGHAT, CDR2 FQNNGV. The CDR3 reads CASSPLPGHGGERLNYGYTF. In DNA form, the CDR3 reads TGTGCCAGCAGCCCACTACCGGGACACGGTGGGGAAAGACTTAACTATGGCTACACCTTC.